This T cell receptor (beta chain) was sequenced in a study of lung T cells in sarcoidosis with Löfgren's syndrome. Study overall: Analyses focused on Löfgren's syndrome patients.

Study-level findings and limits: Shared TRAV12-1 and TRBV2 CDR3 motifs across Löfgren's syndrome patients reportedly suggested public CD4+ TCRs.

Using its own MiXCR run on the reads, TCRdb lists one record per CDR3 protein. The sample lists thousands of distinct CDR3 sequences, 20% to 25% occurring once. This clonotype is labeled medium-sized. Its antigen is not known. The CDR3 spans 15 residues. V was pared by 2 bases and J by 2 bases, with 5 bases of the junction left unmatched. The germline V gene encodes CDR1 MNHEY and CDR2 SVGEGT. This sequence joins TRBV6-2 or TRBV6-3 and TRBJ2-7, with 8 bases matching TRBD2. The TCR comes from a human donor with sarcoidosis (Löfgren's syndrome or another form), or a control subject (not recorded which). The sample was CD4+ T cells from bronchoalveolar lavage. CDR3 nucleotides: TGTGCCAGCAGTTACATAGGCGGGGGGACCTACGAGCAGTACGTC. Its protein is CASSYIGGGTYEQYV.